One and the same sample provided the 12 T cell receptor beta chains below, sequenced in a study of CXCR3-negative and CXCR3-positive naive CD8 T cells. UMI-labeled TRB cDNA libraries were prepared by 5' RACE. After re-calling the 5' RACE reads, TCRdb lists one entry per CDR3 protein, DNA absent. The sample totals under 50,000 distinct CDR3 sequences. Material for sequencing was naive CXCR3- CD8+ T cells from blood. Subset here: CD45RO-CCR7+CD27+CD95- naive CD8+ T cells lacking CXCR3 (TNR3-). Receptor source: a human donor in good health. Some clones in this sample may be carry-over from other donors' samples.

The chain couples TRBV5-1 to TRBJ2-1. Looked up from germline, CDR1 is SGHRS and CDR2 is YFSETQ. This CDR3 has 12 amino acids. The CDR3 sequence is CASSTADNEQFF.

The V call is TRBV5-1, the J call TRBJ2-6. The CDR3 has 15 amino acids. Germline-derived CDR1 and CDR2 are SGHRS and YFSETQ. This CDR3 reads CASSPVLAGANVLTF.

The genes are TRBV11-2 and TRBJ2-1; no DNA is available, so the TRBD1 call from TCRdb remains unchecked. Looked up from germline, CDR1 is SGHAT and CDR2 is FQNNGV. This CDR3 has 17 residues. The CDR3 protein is CASSSELSGQGFGEQFF.

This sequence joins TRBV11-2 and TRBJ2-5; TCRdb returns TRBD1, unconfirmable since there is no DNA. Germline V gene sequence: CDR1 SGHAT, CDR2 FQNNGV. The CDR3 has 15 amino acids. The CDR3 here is CASSLDVSGGLTQYF.

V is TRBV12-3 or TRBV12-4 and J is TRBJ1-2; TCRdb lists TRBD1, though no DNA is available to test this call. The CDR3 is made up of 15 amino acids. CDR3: CASSQDRASNYGYTF.

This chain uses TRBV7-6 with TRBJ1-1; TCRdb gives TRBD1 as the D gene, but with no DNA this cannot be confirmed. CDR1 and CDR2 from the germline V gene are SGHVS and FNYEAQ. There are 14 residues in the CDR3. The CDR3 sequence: CASSPDRLTTEAFF.

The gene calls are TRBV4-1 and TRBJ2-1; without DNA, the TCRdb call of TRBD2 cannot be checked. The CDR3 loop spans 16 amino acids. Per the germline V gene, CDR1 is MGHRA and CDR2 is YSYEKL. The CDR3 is CASSQDRDGGPREQFF.

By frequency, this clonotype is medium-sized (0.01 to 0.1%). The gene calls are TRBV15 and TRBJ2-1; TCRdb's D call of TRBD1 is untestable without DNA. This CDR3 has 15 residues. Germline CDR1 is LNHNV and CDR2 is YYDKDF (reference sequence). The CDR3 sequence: CATSRSGTGDNEQFF.

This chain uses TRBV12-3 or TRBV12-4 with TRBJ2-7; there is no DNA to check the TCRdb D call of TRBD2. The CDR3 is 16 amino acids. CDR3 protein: CASNYASQAASYEQYF.

CDR3 amino acids: CASSETSGGGDEQFF. The chain links TRBV6-1 to TRBJ2-1; with no DNA, the TCRdb D assignment of TRBD2 cannot be verified. Germline V lookup: CDR1 MNHNS, CDR2 SASEGT. The CDR3 length is 15 residues.

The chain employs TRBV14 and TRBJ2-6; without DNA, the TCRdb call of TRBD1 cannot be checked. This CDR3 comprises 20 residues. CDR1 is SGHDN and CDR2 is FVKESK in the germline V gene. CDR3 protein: CASSQAPRQPGILGANVLTF.

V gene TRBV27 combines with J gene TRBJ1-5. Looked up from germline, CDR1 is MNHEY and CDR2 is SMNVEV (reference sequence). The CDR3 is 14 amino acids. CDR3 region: CASSFGASGRPQHF.